The T cell receptor (beta chain) under discussion was sequenced for a study of response to subunit inactivated influenza vaccine. General study results and limits: That few new T cells are recruited by each seasonal influenza vaccination was the authors' suggestion.

Comments on this clonotype: What it binds is not known.

CDR3 length equals 17 residues. Per the germline V gene, CDR1 is ENHRY and CDR2 is SYGVKD. Germline trimming cut 0 bases from V and 7 bases from J; bases unmatched to any gene: 10. MiXCR, run by TCRdb on the RT-PCR reads, gives a single entry per CDR3 protein. The table has roughly 760,000 distinct CDR3 sequences, roughly 20% seen once. The sample was PBMCs from blood, taken roughly 5 days after vaccination. The sequence came from a man in his fifties who received an inactivated influenza vaccine. V usage is TRBV10-3 and J usage is TRBJ2-7, with 12 bases fitting TRBD1. Here the CDR3 DNA reads TGTGCCATCAGTGAGTCAACTTCCGGGACAGGGGGCCTGGAGCAGTACTTC. Its protein product is CAISESTSGTGGLEQYF.